These 28 T cell receptor beta chains share one sample of origin, sequenced in a study of molecular identifiers for immune sequencing clone quantification (dated by TCRdb to about 2018). The library was made by PCR. Sequencing used a NextSeq 500. The public reads were reanalyzed by TCRdb: fastp trimming at Q25, MiXCR alignment, in-frame beta chains only. Rows are unified per CDR3 protein, each entry keeping the most common DNA and genes. Counted in this sample were a few hundred thousand distinct CDR3 sequences; over 20% of them appeared once. Around 0.76% of the sample belongs to the ten largest clones. Sequenced material: naive CD8+ T cells from blood, with Jurkat cell RNA spiked in. The meaning of the sample's cell subset or site label: FACS-sorted CD8+CD4-CCR7+CD45RA+ naive T cells. The receptors shown here come from a human donor in good health. Some libraries in this study had Jurkat cell RNA spiked in.

Turning to this clonotype: This may come from a read error, since a much larger clone is one base off. CDR3 sequence (DNA): TGTGCCAGCAGCGTAACTAGCGGGAGACCGCAGGAGACCCAGCACTTC. It yields the protein CASSVTSGRPQETQHF. This chain uses TRBV9 with TRBJ2-5; 11 bases are shared with TRBD2. The CDR3 length is 16 residues. Germline-derived CDR1 and CDR2 are SGDLS and YYNGEE.

This clonotype was recorded many times. The chain recombines TRBV20-1 with TRBJ2-7; the D gene is possibly TRBD2 (5 bases). CDR1 and CDR2 from the germline V gene are DFQATT and SNEGSKA (reference sequence). Trimming stripped 6 bases from V and 2 bases from J, with 17 bases between. The CDR3 has 14 residues. The CDR3 here is CSAADFGLPYEQYF. Here the CDR3 DNA reads TGCAGTGCAGCGGATTTCGGATTACCCTACGAGCAGTACTTC.

The genes are TRBV20-1 and TRBJ2-1, with 7 bases matching TRBD1. This CDR3 contains 15 residues. Germline V gives CDR1 DFQATT, CDR2 SNEGSKA (reference sequence). With 0 bases clipped from V and 7 bases from J, the junction kept 9 bases outside the gene matches. The chain's CDR3 is CSARDVGQYKNEQFF. As DNA, the CDR3 is TGCAGTGCTAGAGATGTGGGACAGTACAAGAATGAGCAGTTCTTC.

To note about this clonotype: A much more abundant neighbour one base away suggests this may be a read error. This sequence joins TRBV6-5 and TRBJ1-1, with D maybe TRBD1 (5 bases). This CDR3 contains 12 residues. Germline V gene sequence: CDR1 MNHEY, CDR2 SVGAGI. The CDR3 spells CAAQTRGTEALF. CDR3 nucleotide sequence: TGTGCCGCCCAGACTAGGGGTACTGAAGCTCTCTTT.

The chain joins TRBV27 to TRBJ2-5; 7 positions agree with TRBD1. Germline V gene sequence: CDR1 MNHEY, CDR2 SMNVEV (reference sequence). The CDR3 covers 16 residues. The J segment lost 5 bases and the V segment lost 2 bases, leaving 11 bases of the junction unmatched. The CDR3 protein is CASSLLAQTGMETQYF. CDR3 sequence (DNA): TGTGCCAGCAGTTTACTGGCTCAGACAGGGATGGAGACCCAGTACTTC.

Many counts were recorded for this clonotype. The CDR3 here is CASSFQGSNTGELFF. The CDR3 nucleotides are TGTGCCAGCAGTTTCCAGGGTTCGAACACCGGGGAGCTGTTTTTT. This rearrangement joins TRBV12-3 or TRBV12-4 to TRBJ2-2; possibly TRBD1 for D (5 bases). V dropped 3 bases and J dropped 0 bases, with 8 bases sitting between them. This CDR3 comprises 15 residues.

This clonotype has more than one count but fewer than ten. CDR3 DNA sequence: TGCGCCAGCAGCCAAGTGGCATCCCAAGAGACCCAGTACTTC. Translating gives CASSQVASQETQYF. This chain links TRBV4-1 with TRBJ2-5; D remains ambiguous. The CDR3 length is 14 residues. Germline V CDR1 and CDR2: MGHRA, YSYEKL. V lost 1 base and J 1 base, leaving 7 bases between the germline ends.

This clonotype was counted once. This may be a read error: a much more frequent sequence differs by one nucleotide. Without the conserved terminal phenylalanine or tryptophan, this CDR3 likely stems from a read error. The gene calls are TRBV4-1 and TRBJ1-1; 8 nucleotides agree with TRBD1. V was clipped by 3 bases and J by 2 bases; unmatched bases: 2. The CDR3 extends over 14 amino acids. Germline V CDR1 and CDR2: MGHRA, YSYEKL. The CDR3 is CASSQTGVNTEAFS. The CDR3 bases are TGCGCCAGCAGCCAGACAGGGGTAAACACTGAAGCTTTCTCT.

This clonotype appeared many times. The chain employs TRBV7-2 and TRBJ2-1; possibly TRBD2 for D (6 bases). The CDR3 runs 16 residues. From germline, CDR1 is SGHTA and CDR2 FQGNSA. The V end lost 2 bases, the J end lost 2 bases, and 13 bases lay between the germline ends. CDR3 sequence reads: CASSLSVGGTYNEQFF. The CDR3 nucleotides read TGTGCCAGCAGCTTATCGGTGGGAGGAACCTACAATGAGCAGTTCTTC. Full variable domain (missing parts from reference TRBV7-2 and TRBJ2-1): GAGVSQSPSNKVTEKGKDVELRCDPISGHTALYWYRQSLGQGLEFLIYFQGNSAPDKSGLPSDRFSAERTGGSVSTLTIQRTQQEDSAVYLCASSLSVGGTYNEQFFGPGTRLTVL.

The rearrangement uses TRBV4-1 and TRBJ1-2, with unresolved D. This CDR3 comprises 15 residues. Trimming removed 1 base at V and 2 bases at J, with 11 bases between. Looked up from germline, CDR1 is MGHRA and CDR2 is YSYEKL. CDR3 DNA: TGCGCCAGCAGCCAAGTAGCCGCGGAGAACTATGGCTACACCTTC. Translating gives CASSQVAAENYGYTF.

This clonotype was recorded a few times. The chain joins TRBV7-2 to TRBJ2-7, with 10 bases identical to TRBD2. The CDR3 runs to 16 residues. J gave up 1 base and V 4 bases, and 7 bases lay outside the gene matches. The germline V gene has CDR1 SGHTA and CDR2 FQGNSA. The CDR3 sequence is CASSSPTSGESYEQYF. Here the CDR3 DNA reads TGTGCCAGCAGCTCGCCCACTAGCGGGGAATCCTACGAGCAGTACTTC.

This clonotype has more than one count but fewer than ten. The chain recombines TRBV20-1 with TRBJ2-7; no firm D call. This CDR3 contains 12 residues. Trimming left V 5 bases short and J 0 bases short, with 8 bases between. CDR1 DFQATT and CDR2 SNEGSKA come from the germline V gene (reference sequence). CDR3 in DNA: TGCAGTGCTCCAACCCGCTCCTACGAGCAGTACTTC. This gives the protein CSAPTRSYEQYF.

The sample holds a few counts of this clonotype. The rearrangement uses TRBV7-9 and TRBJ2-7; D might be TRBD1 or TRBD2, each matching 5 bases. V lost 4 bases to trimming and J lost 1 base, with 11 bases between them. Germline V CDR1 and CDR2: SEHNR, FQNEAQ (reference sequence). The CDR3 has 14 amino acids. CDR3 sequence reads: CASSWDRESYEQYF. For the CDR3, the DNA is TGTGCCAGCAGCTGGGACCGGGAATCCTACGAGCAGTACTTC.

This clonotype was picked up a small number of times. The chain joins TRBV19 to TRBJ2-7; D is undetermined. The CDR3 has 15 amino acids. Trimming pared 3 bases from V and 2 bases from J, leaving 14 bases between. Germline lookup yields CDR1 LNHDA and CDR2 SQIVND (reference sequence). In nucleotides, the CDR3 is TGTGCCAGTAGTATGCTGAGTCGGATCGCCTACGAGCAGTACTTC. The encoded protein is CASSMLSRIAYEQYF.

V is TRBV19 and J is TRBJ1-5; 8 bases align to TRBD1. The trim removed 3 bases at V and 5 bases at J, leaving 3 bases unmatched. The V gene's germline CDR1 is LNHDA and CDR2 SQIVND (reference sequence). The CDR3 covers 14 residues. The CDR3 is CASSIGQGDQPQHF. The DNA for the CDR3 is TGTGCCAGTAGTATCGGACAGGGAGATCAGCCCCAGCATTTT.

This clonotype was seen a few times. The rearrangement joins TRBV19 to TRBJ2-2, with D possibly TRBD2 on 6 matching bases. The V gene lost 8 bases and the J gene lost 7 bases, with 14 bases spanning the gap. CDR1 LNHDA and CDR2 SQIVND come from the germline V gene (reference sequence). The length of the CDR3 is 13 residues. In nucleotides, the CDR3 is TGTGCCAGTTATCGCGGGGATCTCGGGGAGCTGTTTTTT. It yields the protein CASYRGDLGELFF.

At least ten counts were recorded for this clonotype. J is TRBJ2-7 and V is TRBV4-3; possible D gene TRBD2, 5 bases. This CDR3 has 12 residues. V was shortened by 1 base and J by 12 bases, with 13 bases between the two germline ends. The germline V gene encodes CDR1 LGHNA and CDR2 YSLEER. CDR3 nucleotide sequence: TGCGCCAGCAGCCAAGGCCAGGACTGCCTGTACTTC. This codes for CASSQGQDCLYF.

In this sample, this clonotype turned up once. In DNA form, the CDR3 reads TGTGCCAGCAGCGCCGTGGACAGGGGGTGGTCGGACACTGAAGCTTTCTTT. This gives the protein CASSAVDRGWSDTEAFF. This sequence joins TRBV9 and TRBJ1-1; 10 bases match TRBD1. Losses at the gene ends were 3 bases for V and 3 bases for J; bases not matched to a gene: 11. The V gene's germline CDR1 is SGDLS and CDR2 YYNGEE. This CDR3 is built from 17 residues.

About this clonotype itself: One end of the junction fails to match germline, which may point to a read error. This sequence joins TRBV2 and TRBJ2-3, with 10 nucleotides matching TRBD2. Germline CDR1 and CDR2: SNHLY and FYNNEI. The CDR3 totals 19 residues. CDR3 sequence (DNA): TGTGCCAGCAGTGTAGCGGGGCCCGGGGTAGCGGGAGGCCTTGATACGCAGTATTTC. Translated: CASSVAGPGVAGGLDTQYF.

The chain combines TRBV27 with TRBJ2-3; 14 bases fit TRBD2. This CDR3 spans 16 amino acids. Germline V lookup: CDR1 MNHEY, CDR2 SMNVEV (reference sequence). Trimming removed 8 bases from V and 0 bases from J; junction bases left unmatched: 4. CDR3 sequence reads: CASGTSGRTSTDTQYF. The CDR3 nucleotides are TGTGCCAGCGGGACTAGCGGGAGAACTAGCACAGATACGCAGTATTTT.

This clonotype was recorded many times. Here the CDR3 reads CASRSTNTEAFF. The DNA for the CDR3 is TGCGCCAGCCGCTCAACAAACACTGAAGCTTTCTTT. This chain uses TRBV5-1 with TRBJ1-1; no firm D call. This CDR3 has 12 residues. Trimming stripped 7 bases from V and 2 bases from J, with 9 bases between. CDR1 and CDR2 (germline): SGHRS, YFSETQ.

This chain uses TRBV27 with TRBJ2-1; the D is unclear. Trimming stripped 6 bases from V and 0 bases from J, with 12 bases between. Germline CDR1 and CDR2: MNHEY and SMNVEV (reference sequence). This CDR3 is built from 15 residues. The CDR3: CASSVAPVSYNEQFF. In nucleotides, the CDR3 is TGTGCCAGCAGCGTTGCCCCGGTCTCCTACAATGAGCAGTTCTTC.

This clonotype was detected ten times or more. The gene calls are TRBV12-3 or TRBV12-4 and TRBJ2-6; the D is unclear. Trimming took 7 bases from V and 2 from J, leaving 3 bases between them. This CDR3 has 12 amino acids. The CDR3 bases are TGTGCCAGCACTGCTGGGGCCAACGTCCTGACTTTC. Translation gives CASTAGANVLTF.

The chain links TRBV7-8 to TRBJ2-1, with TRBD1 identical over 12 bases. V lost 7 bases, J lost 8 bases, and 12 bases stayed unmatched. This CDR3 has 16 residues. Germline lookup yields CDR1 SGHVS and CDR2 FQNEAQ. CDR3 bases: TGTGCCAGCAAGGTGATCCGGGACAGGGGGCGCGATGAGCAGTTCTTC. Translated: CASKVIRDRGRDEQFF.

As regards this clonotype: Its ends do not fully match the called genes, so a read error is possible. The genes are TRBV7-7 and TRBJ2-3; TRBD2 agrees at 11 bases. This CDR3 region has 16 residues. CDR1 is SSHAT, CDR2 FNYEAQ, per germline (reference sequence). This CDR3 is CASSSGLAEVLDTQYF. CDR3 in DNA: TGTGCTAGCAGCTCGGGACTAGCGGAAGTGCTAGATACGCAGTATTTT.

This clonotype was counted at least ten times. The V call is TRBV4-1, the J call TRBJ1-5; TRBD1 might be the D (5 bases). Between the trimmed V and J ends, which lost 5 bases and 0 bases, there was a span of 11 bases. This CDR3 is 15 amino acids long. The germline V gene encodes CDR1 MGHRA and CDR2 YSYEKL. The CDR3 nucleotides are TGCGCCAGCAGCAAATGGGGGGATAGCAATCAGCCCCAGCATTTT. It is translated as CASSKWGDSNQPQHF.

This clonotype was detected ten times or more. The rearrangement links TRBV27 to TRBJ1-2; D unclear. CDR3 size: 15 residues. The germline V gene encodes CDR1 MNHEY and CDR2 SMNVEV (reference sequence). The V end was cut by 2 bases, the J end by 4 bases, with 14 bases between. CDR3 nucleotides: TGTGCCAGCAGTTTAAGGGCCACAAGCGTCTATGGCTACACCTTC. Translating it yields CASSLRATSVYGYTF.

Notes on this clonotype: The germline gene is not matched at one end of the junction; a read error may be the cause. The chain combines TRBV6-2 or TRBV6-3 with TRBJ1-5; 10 bases align to TRBD1. The CDR3 has 17 residues. Germline V gene data show CDR1 as MNHEY and CDR2 as SVGEGT. The DNA for the CDR3 is TGTGCCAGCAGTCGACTGACAGGGGGCCGCGGCAATCAGCCCCAGCAATTT. Protein: CASSRLTGGRGNQPQQF.